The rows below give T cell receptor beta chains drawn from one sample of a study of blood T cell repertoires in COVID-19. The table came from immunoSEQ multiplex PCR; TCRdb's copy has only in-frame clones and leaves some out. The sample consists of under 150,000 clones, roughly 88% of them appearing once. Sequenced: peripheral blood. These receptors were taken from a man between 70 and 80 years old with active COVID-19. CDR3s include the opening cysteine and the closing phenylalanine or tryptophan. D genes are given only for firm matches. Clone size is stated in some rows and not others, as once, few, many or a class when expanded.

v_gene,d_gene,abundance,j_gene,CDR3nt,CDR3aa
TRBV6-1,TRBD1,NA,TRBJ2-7,TGTGCCAGCAGTGACAGGACAGGGGGCTCCTACGAGCAGTACTTC,CASSDRTGGSYEQYF
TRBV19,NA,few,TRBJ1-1,TGTGCCAGTAGTATAGACTACACTGAAGCTTTCTTT,CASSIDYTEAFF
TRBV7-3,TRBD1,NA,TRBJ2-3,TGTGCCAGCAGAGAGGGGGCAGGAGATACGCAGTATTTT,CASREGAGDTQYF
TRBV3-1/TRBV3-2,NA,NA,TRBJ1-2,TGTGCCAGCAGCCAAGATAAAAAGCGCTATGGCTACACCTTC,CASSQDKKRYGYTF
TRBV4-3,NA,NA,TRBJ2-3,TGCGCCAGCAGCCAGTTACAGGGAGATACGCAGTATTTT,CASSQLQGDTQYF
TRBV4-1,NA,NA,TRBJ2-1,TGCGCCAGCAGCCAGGGGTTCGTTGCGGGACAGAACAATGAGCAGTTCTTC,CASSQGFVAGQNNEQFF
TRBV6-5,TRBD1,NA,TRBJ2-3,TGTGCCAGCAGAGCACAGGGGGTTGGGACAGATACGCAGTATTTT,CASRAQGVGTDTQYF
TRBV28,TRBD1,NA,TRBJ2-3,TGTGCCAGCAGTTGGGACAGTAGCACAGATACGCAGTATTTT,CASSWDSSTDTQYF
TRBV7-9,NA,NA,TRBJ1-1,TGTGCCAGCACCTTGGGAGATCACAGCACTGAAGCTTTCTTT,CASTLGDHSTEAFF
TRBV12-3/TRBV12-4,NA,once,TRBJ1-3,TGTGCCAGCAGTTCCGGAGACACCATATATTTT,CASSSGDTIYF
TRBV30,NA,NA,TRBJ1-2,TGTGCCTGGAGTGCGAACAGGGAGCGTTTCAACTATGGCTACACCTTC,CAWSANRERFNYGYTF
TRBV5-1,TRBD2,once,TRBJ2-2,TGCGCCAGCAGCGTCGGACTAGCGGCGATTACCGGGGAGCTGTTTTTT,CASSVGLAAITGELFF
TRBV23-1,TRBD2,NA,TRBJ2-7,TGCGCCAGCAGTCAATCCCGGGGGACTAGAAGCTACGAGCAGTACTTC,CASSQSRGTRSYEQYF
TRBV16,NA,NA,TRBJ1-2,TGTGCCAGCAGCCAGCCCCCCAGGCGTGACTATGGCTACACCTTC,CASSQPPRRDYGYTF
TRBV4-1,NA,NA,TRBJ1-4,TGCGCCAGCAGCCAAGAGGGAGGGGCGTCTAATGAAAAACTGTTTTTT,CASSQEGGASNEKLFF
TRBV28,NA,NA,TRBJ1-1,TGTGCCAGCAGTTTTGAGACTCTCGGGGCTTTCTTT,CASSFETLGAFF
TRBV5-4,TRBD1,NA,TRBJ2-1,TGTGCCAGCAGCCCGACAGGGGGCGCTTACAATGAGCAGTTCTTC,CASSPTGGAYNEQFF
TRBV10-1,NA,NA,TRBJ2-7,TGCGCCGGCCCCCGACAGATACTCTCCTACGAGCAGTACTTC,CAGPRQILSYEQYF
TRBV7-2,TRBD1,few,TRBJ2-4,TGTGCCAGCAGCCCACAGGGGACGGTAGCCAAAAACATTCAGTACTTC,CASSPQGTVAKNIQYF
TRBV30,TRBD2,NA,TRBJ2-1,TGTGCCTGGAGTGTACGTTCGACTAGCGGGAGTCTGAATGAGCAGTTCTTC,CAWSVRSTSGSLNEQFF
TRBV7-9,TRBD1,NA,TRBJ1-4,TGTGCCAGCAGCGACTTAAGGACAGGGGGGGGAAAACTGTTTTTT,CASSDLRTGGGKLFF
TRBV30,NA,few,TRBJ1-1,TGTGCCTGGAGTGATTCAGGCACCCGGGCTTTCTTT,CAWSDSGTRAFF
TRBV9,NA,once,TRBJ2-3,TGTGCCAGCAGCGTAGCTGAGGGGGAAAGCACAGATACGCAGTATTTT,CASSVAEGESTDTQYF
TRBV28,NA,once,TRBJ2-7,TGTGCCAGCAGCCCGGGACATGAAGGGGCCGAGCAGTACTTC,CASSPGHEGAEQYF
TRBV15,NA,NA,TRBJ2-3,TGTGCCACCAGCAGAGGAGGGGGGGGCACAGATACGCAGTATTTT,CATSRGGGGTDTQYF
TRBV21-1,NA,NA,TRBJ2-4,TGTGCCAGCAGTCGCAGGGGTCGGGTAAACATTCAGTACTTC,CASSRRGRVNIQYF
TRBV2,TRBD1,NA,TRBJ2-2,TGTGCTACGGGACAGGGGACCGGGGAGCTGTTTTTT,CATGQGTGELFF
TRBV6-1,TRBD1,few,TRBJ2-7,TGTGCCAGCAGTGAGGAGACAGGGGCAGGGCCCTACGAGCAGTACTTC,CASSEETGAGPYEQYF
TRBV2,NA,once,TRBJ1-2,TGTGCCAGCGAAGTCGCGCCCGAGGGCAGGGGTAGTGGCTACACCTTC,CASEVAPEGRGSGYTF
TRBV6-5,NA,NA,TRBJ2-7,TGTGCCAGCAGCCCCACGGGACTCGTCTACGAGCAGTACTTC,CASSPTGLVYEQYF
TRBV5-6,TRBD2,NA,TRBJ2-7,TGTGCCAGCAGCTTGGCTAGCGGATCCTACGAGCAGTACTTC,CASSLASGSYEQYF
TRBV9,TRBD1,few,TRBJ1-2,TGTGCCAGCAGCGCAGGGGACAGGACCAGAAGTGGCTACACCTTC,CASSAGDRTRSGYTF
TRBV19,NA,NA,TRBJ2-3,TGTGCCAGTAACGTCCAGGGGTATACGCAGTATTTT,CASNVQGYTQYF
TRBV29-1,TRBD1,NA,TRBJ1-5,TGCAGCGTTGGAGGACAGGGGGCAGGCCAGCCCCAGCATTTT,CSVGGQGAGQPQHF
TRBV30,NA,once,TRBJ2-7,TGTGCCTGGAGTGTAACCCAGGGAACCTACGAGCAGTACTTC,CAWSVTQGTYEQYF
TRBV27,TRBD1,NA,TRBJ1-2,TGTGCCAGCAGTACACACCCAGGGGGCCGGGGCTACACCTTC,CASSTHPGGRGYTF
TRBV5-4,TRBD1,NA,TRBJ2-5,TGTGCCAGCAGTGACAGGGCTGGCGAAGAGACCCAGTACTTC,CASSDRAGEETQYF
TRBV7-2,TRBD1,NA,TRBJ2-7,TGTGCCAGCAGCTTGGGACAGATTTTCCCCTACGAGCAGTACTTC,CASSLGQIFPYEQYF
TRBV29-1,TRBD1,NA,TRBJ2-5,TGCAGCGTTGGGACAGGGACGGAGACCCAGTACTTC,CSVGTGTETQYF
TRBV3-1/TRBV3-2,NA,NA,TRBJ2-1,TGTGCCAGCAGCCAACCCCAAGGGGCTCCCCACAATGAGCAGTTCTTC,CASSQPQGAPHNEQFF
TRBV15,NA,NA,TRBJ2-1,TGTGCCACCAGCAGAGGCGTCGGGGGTTCCTACAATGAGCAGTTCTTC,CATSRGVGGSYNEQFF
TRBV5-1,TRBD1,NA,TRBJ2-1,TGCGCCAGCAGCTCAGCCGGGACAGGGGGCAATGAGCAGTTCTTC,CASSSAGTGGNEQFF
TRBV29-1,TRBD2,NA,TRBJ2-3,TGCAGCGTTGAAAGGACTAGGCAGAAGTATTTT,CSVERTRQKYF
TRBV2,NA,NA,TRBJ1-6,TGTGCCAGCAGTGTCGGGCAGGAGGGCTCACCCCTCCACTTT,CASSVGQEGSPLHF
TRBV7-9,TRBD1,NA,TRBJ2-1,TGTGCCAGCAGCTTCGCAGGGGGTAATGAGCAGTTCTTC,CASSFAGGNEQFF
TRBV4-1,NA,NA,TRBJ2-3,TGCGCCAGCAGCCGGCTTGGGCGGGCAGATACGCAGTATTTT,CASSRLGRADTQYF
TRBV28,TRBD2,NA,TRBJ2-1,TGTGCCAGCCCCCCGGGACTAGCGGTCGGGGATGAGCAGTTCTTC,CASPPGLAVGDEQFF
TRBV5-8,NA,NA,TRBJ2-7,TGTGCCAGCAGCCGCTGGGGGGGGCGCGCGTACTCCTACGAGCAGTACTTC,CASSRWGGRAYSYEQYF
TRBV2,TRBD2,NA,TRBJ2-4,TGTGCCAGCATGGGACTAGGTGGCATTCAGTACTTC,CASMGLGGIQYF
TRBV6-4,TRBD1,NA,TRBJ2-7,TGTGCCAGCAGTGAAACAGGGGGCGACGAGCAGTACTTC,CASSETGGDEQYF
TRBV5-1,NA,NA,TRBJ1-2,TGCGCCAGCAGCTTGAGAGAGGGGGTTCAGGGCTACACCTTC,CASSLREGVQGYTF